The clone carrying this TCR beta chain is called medium-sized based on its frequency. The antigen is unknown. TRB was amplified by touch-down multiplex PCR, primer pools A and B combined. TCRdb reprocessed the multiplex PCR reads; each CDR3 protein has one entry and no DNA is given. This sample contains about 4,000 distinct CDR3 sequences. TRB was amplified from around 0.25 ug of peripheral blood genomic DNA per sample. The CDR3 covers 14 residues. Germline CDR1 and CDR2: SGHDT and YYEEEE. This record comes from a study of T cell clusters in autoimmune cytopenias. Study-wide results and caveats: Physiological T cell clusters of healthy donors were apparently absent in primary autoimmune cytopenia patients. No cluster-lack signature appeared between secondary cytopenia and chronic lymphocytic leukemia patients, apparently due to lymphoma masking.

The TCR comes from a human donor with an autoimmune cytopenia or autoimmune hepatitis (not recorded which). Source material: peripheral blood. This chain joins TRBV5-6 and TRBJ2-2; TCRdb selects TRBD1, and the lack of DNA leaves this call unchecked. This chain's CDR3 is CASSLGQATGELFF.